Listed here is a single T cell receptor beta chain. Its antigen is undetermined. Trimming took off 3 bases at V and 4 bases at J, with 12 bases between the two ends. The CDR3 has 14 residues. From germline, CDR1 is MNHNY and CDR2 SVGAGI (reference sequence). The table came from immunoSEQ multiplex PCR; TCRdb's copy has only in-frame clones and leaves some out. This table has 200,000 to 250,000 clones, roughly 84% appearing once. This sample was included in a study of cytomegalovirus exposure and HLA in healthy donors. Study outcomes and limitations: A list of approximately 150 TCR beta chains associated with cytomegalovirus was given.

The validation cohort, a group of 100 to 150 subjects, included the donors and was separate from the roughly 620-subject first cohort. Sample: PBMCs. The rearrangement links TRBV6-6 to TRBJ1-1, with D perhaps matching TRBD1 (5 bases). This TCR derives from a man aged 18 to 35 in good health and CMV-seropositive. For the CDR3, the DNA is TGTGCCAGCAGTTATGAGGGCGGGGGCACTGAAGCTTTCTTT. Translating gives CASSYEGGGTEAFF.